This TCR beta chain was found in a study of shared clonotypes between healthy human individuals. Findings and limits, study-wide: Incompleteness in sorted-subset sequencing, despite large depth, was shown by rarefaction.

Terminally differentiated effector memory CD45RA+ cells were excluded from the naive CD8 cells, which were CD45RO-negative and positively selected for CCR7. Adult donors, all healthy and HIV-negative, had no recent acute infections or vaccinations. Generated by immunoSEQ multiplex PCR, the TCRdb table keeps only in-frame clones and is missing some. The sample gives over 800,000 clones, roughly 92% of which show up once; around 24% is in the top ten. Concerning this clone: Its specificity is unknown.

This receptor was identified in a man aged 25 to 40 in good health. The specimen was naive CD8+ T cells sorted from blood.

The CDR3 protein is CASSRGSSWETQYF. CDR3 sequence (DNA): TGTGCCAGCAGCCGCGGGAGTTCTTGGGAGACCCAGTACTTC. The chain is built from TRBV27 and TRBJ2-5, with 7 bases lining up with TRBD2. Trimming at V came to 6 bases and at J to 5 bases, leaving 9 bases not matched to a gene. Germline assignment: CDR1 MNHEY and CDR2 SMNVEV (reference sequence). There are 14 residues in the CDR3.